A selection of T cell receptor beta chains follows, all from one sample in a study of blood T cell repertoires in COVID-19. Repertoires were generated with immunoSEQ multiplex PCR, while TCRdb's copy carries only in-frame clones and drops some. The table includes under 300,000 clones, approximately 79% detected once. Sequencing was done on a sample of peripheral blood. The receptors were sampled from a woman aged 35 to 49 with active or convalescent COVID-19. Both conserved end residues are part of each CDR3. Each record gives: V gene, D gene, J gene, clone size, CDR3 protein, CDR3 DNA. D genes are given only for firm matches. Clone size appears in some rows only: once, few, many, or a class for an expanded clone.

v_call: TRBV6-4
d_call: TRBD1
j_call: TRBJ1-6
clone_size: NA
cdr3_aa: CASRLTRQGNSPLHF
cdr3_nt: TGTGCCAGCAGACTAACCCGACAGGGCAATTCACCCCTCCACTTT

v_call: TRBV10-1
d_call: TRBD1
j_call: TRBJ1-1
clone_size: NA
cdr3_aa: CASSQGVGLKAFF
cdr3_nt: TGCGCCAGCAGCCAGGGGGTGGGCCTGAAAGCTTTCTTT

v_call: TRBV2
d_call: NA
j_call: TRBJ1-5
clone_size: once
cdr3_aa: CASSRAGQSNQPQHF
cdr3_nt: TGTGCCAGCAGCCGCGCTGGGCAAAGCAATCAGCCCCAGCATTTT

v_call: TRBV28
d_call: TRBD2
j_call: TRBJ2-5
clone_size: few
cdr3_aa: CASSPWLAGGPETQYF
cdr3_nt: TGTGCCAGCAGCCCCTGGTTAGCGGGGGGGCCAGAGACCCAGTACTTC

v_call: TRBV7-3
d_call: NA
j_call: TRBJ1-3
clone_size: NA
cdr3_aa: CASSPGQSSGNTIYF
cdr3_nt: TGTGCCAGCAGCCCCGGACAGTCCTCTGGAAACACCATATATTTT

v_call: TRBV28
d_call: NA
j_call: TRBJ1-1
clone_size: few
cdr3_aa: CASSSADRKDTEAFF
cdr3_nt: TGTGCCAGCAGTTCCGCGGACAGAAAAGACACTGAAGCTTTCTTT

v_call: TRBV5-1
d_call: NA
j_call: TRBJ2-2
clone_size: NA
cdr3_aa: CASSPGQNTGELFF
cdr3_nt: TGCGCCAGCAGCCCCGGACAGAACACCGGGGAGCTGTTTTTT

v_call: TRBV7-2
d_call: TRBD2
j_call: TRBJ2-3
clone_size: NA
cdr3_aa: CASSLRAGGSDTQYF
cdr3_nt: TGTGCCAGCAGCTTAAGGGCGGGGGGGTCAGATACGCAGTATTTT

v_call: TRBV3-1/TRBV3-2
d_call: TRBD1
j_call: TRBJ2-1
clone_size: once
cdr3_aa: CASSQENRGTFYNEQFF
cdr3_nt: TGTGCCAGCAGCCAAGAGAACAGGGGGACCTTCTACAATGAGCAGTTCTTC

v_call: TRBV2
d_call: TRBD1
j_call: TRBJ1-3
clone_size: NA
cdr3_aa: CASSGTGGSGNTIYF
cdr3_nt: TGTGCCAGCAGCGGGACAGGGGGTTCTGGAAACACCATATATTTT

v_call: TRBV19
d_call: NA
j_call: TRBJ2-5
clone_size: NA
cdr3_aa: CASSDPQFQDTQYF
cdr3_nt: TGTGCCAGTTCCGATCCACAGTTCCAAGATACCCAGTACTTC

v_call: TRBV3-1/TRBV3-2
d_call: TRBD2
j_call: TRBJ2-3
clone_size: NA
cdr3_aa: CASSPSGGGKNTQYF
cdr3_nt: TGTGCCAGCAGCCCCAGCGGGGGGGGGAAGAATACGCAGTATTTT

v_call: TRBV12-3/TRBV12-4
d_call: NA
j_call: TRBJ2-2
clone_size: NA
cdr3_aa: CASSPRTGELFF
cdr3_nt: TGTGCCAGCAGTCCCCGCACCGGGGAGCTGTTTTTT

v_call: TRBV11-3
d_call: NA
j_call: TRBJ1-1
clone_size: once
cdr3_aa: CASSRGTNTEAFF
cdr3_nt: TGTGCCAGCAGCCGCGGAACTAACACTGAAGCCTTCTTT

v_call: TRBV3-1/TRBV3-2
d_call: TRBD1
j_call: TRBJ1-2
clone_size: NA
cdr3_aa: CASSPYYRDSLDYGYTF
cdr3_nt: TGTGCCAGCAGCCCATATTACCGGGACAGCCTTGACTATGGCTACACCTTC

v_call: TRBV30
d_call: NA
j_call: TRBJ1-2
clone_size: NA
cdr3_aa: CAWSFSEVGYTF
cdr3_nt: TGTGCCTGGAGTTTTAGCGAAGTGGGCTACACCTTC

v_call: TRBV4-1
d_call: TRBD1
j_call: TRBJ1-6
clone_size: NA
cdr3_aa: CASSQRGDRDSPLHF
cdr3_nt: TGCGCCAGCAGCCAAAGGGGGGACAGGGACTCACCCCTCCACTTT

v_call: TRBV7-2
d_call: NA
j_call: TRBJ1-1
clone_size: once
cdr3_aa: CASSLEATGRDTEAFF
cdr3_nt: TGTGCCAGCAGCTTAGAGGCTACGGGAAGGGACACTGAAGCTTTCTTT

v_call: TRBV3-1/TRBV3-2
d_call: NA
j_call: TRBJ1-2
clone_size: NA
cdr3_aa: CASSHRGVDGYTF
cdr3_nt: TGTGCCAGCAGCCACAGGGGAGTGGATGGCTACACCTTC

v_call: TRBV21-1
d_call: NA
j_call: TRBJ2-5
clone_size: NA
cdr3_aa: CASSRGQPLKETQYF
cdr3_nt: TGTGCCAGCAGCAGGGGACAACCGCTCAAAGAGACCCAGTACTTC

v_call: TRBV19
d_call: NA
j_call: TRBJ2-1
clone_size: NA
cdr3_aa: CASRGLSSYNEQFF
cdr3_nt: TGTGCCAGTCGGGGGTTGAGCTCCTACAATGAGCAGTTCTTC

v_call: TRBV27
d_call: NA
j_call: TRBJ1-6
clone_size: NA
cdr3_aa: CASSLEDRNSPLHF
cdr3_nt: TGTGCCAGCAGTTTGGAGGATCGTAATTCACCCCTCCACTTT

v_call: TRBV24-1
d_call: TRBD1
j_call: TRBJ2-3
clone_size: NA
cdr3_aa: CATSVAGGGTDTQYF
cdr3_nt: TGTGCCACCAGTGTAGCAGGGGGCGGGACAGATACGCAGTATTTT

v_call: TRBV18
d_call: NA
j_call: TRBJ1-2
clone_size: NA
cdr3_aa: CASSSDGRVKGYTF
cdr3_nt: TGTGCCAGCTCATCAGACGGCAGGGTAAAGGGCTACACCTTC

v_call: TRBV19
d_call: TRBD1
j_call: TRBJ1-5
clone_size: NA
cdr3_aa: CASSPRTGGAGQPQHF
cdr3_nt: TGTGCCAGTAGTCCCCGGACAGGGGGCGCGGGTCAGCCCCAGCATTTT

v_call: TRBV3-1/TRBV3-2
d_call: NA
j_call: TRBJ1-2
clone_size: few
cdr3_aa: CASSKQGWGYTF
cdr3_nt: TGTGCCAGCAGCAAACAGGGATGGGGCTACACCTTC

v_call: TRBV6-5
d_call: TRBD1
j_call: TRBJ1-6
clone_size: NA
cdr3_aa: CASSSAFDRANSPLHF
cdr3_nt: TGTGCCAGCAGTTCGGCCTTCGACAGGGCCAATTCACCCCTCCACTTT

v_call: TRBV7-6
d_call: NA
j_call: TRBJ2-1
clone_size: once
cdr3_aa: CASSAALTSSYNEQFF
cdr3_nt: TGTGCCAGCAGCGCTGCCTTGACTAGTTCCTACAATGAGCAGTTCTTC

v_call: TRBV5-5
d_call: TRBD1
j_call: TRBJ1-6
clone_size: many
cdr3_aa: CASSWEQGVNSPLHF
cdr3_nt: TGTGCCAGCAGCTGGGAACAGGGGGTAAATTCACCCCTCCACTTT

v_call: TRBV5-6
d_call: NA
j_call: TRBJ1-6
clone_size: NA
cdr3_aa: CASSLGSRGGQSPLHF
cdr3_nt: TGTGCCAGCAGCTTGGGGTCACGGGGAGGTCAGTCACCCCTCCACTTT

v_call: TRBV10-2
d_call: TRBD1
j_call: TRBJ1-1
clone_size: NA
cdr3_aa: CASRGHQGQGKTEAFF
cdr3_nt: TGCGCCAGCCGTGGCCATCAGGGACAGGGAAAAACTGAAGCTTTCTTT

v_call: TRBV4-1
d_call: NA
j_call: TRBJ1-5
clone_size: few
cdr3_aa: CASSQGPNRVPGQPQHF
cdr3_nt: TGCGCCAGCAGCCAAGGTCCCAACAGGGTCCCGGGTCAGCCCCAGCATTTT

v_call: TRBV29-1
d_call: NA
j_call: TRBJ1-1
clone_size: NA
cdr3_aa: CSVPYPGTEAFF
cdr3_nt: TGCAGCGTTCCCTACCCAGGCACTGAAGCTTTCTTT

v_call: TRBV9
d_call: NA
j_call: TRBJ2-3
clone_size: NA
cdr3_aa: CASSVGQGGKTDTQYF
cdr3_nt: TGTGCCAGCAGCGTCGGACAGGGAGGGAAAACAGATACGCAGTATTTT

v_call: TRBV7-2
d_call: NA
j_call: TRBJ2-6
clone_size: NA
cdr3_aa: CASAATSGANVLTF
cdr3_nt: TGTGCCAGCGCCGCAACTTCTGGGGCCAACGTCCTGACTTTC

v_call: TRBV5-1
d_call: TRBD1
j_call: TRBJ2-3
clone_size: NA
cdr3_aa: CASSYNGQGGTDTQYF
cdr3_nt: TGCGCCAGCAGCTACAATGGACAGGGTGGGACAGATACGCAGTATTTT